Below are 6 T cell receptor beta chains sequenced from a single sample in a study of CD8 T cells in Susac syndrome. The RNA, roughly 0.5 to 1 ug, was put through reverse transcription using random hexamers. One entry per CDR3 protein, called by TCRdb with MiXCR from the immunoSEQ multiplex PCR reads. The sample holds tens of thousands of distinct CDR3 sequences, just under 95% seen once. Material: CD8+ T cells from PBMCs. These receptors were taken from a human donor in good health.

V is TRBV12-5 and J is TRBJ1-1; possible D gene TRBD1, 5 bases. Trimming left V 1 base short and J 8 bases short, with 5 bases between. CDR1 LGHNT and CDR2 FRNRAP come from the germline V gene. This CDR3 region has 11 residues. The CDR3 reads CASGLGQEAFF. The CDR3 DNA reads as TGTGCTAGTGGTTTGGGACAGGAAGCTTTCTTT. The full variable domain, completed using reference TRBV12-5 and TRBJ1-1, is DARVTQTPRHKVTEMGQEVTMRCQPILGHNTVFWYRQTMMQGLELLAYFRNRAPLDDSGMPKDRFSAEMPDATLATLKIQPSEPRDSAVYFCASGLGQEAFFGQGTRLTVV.

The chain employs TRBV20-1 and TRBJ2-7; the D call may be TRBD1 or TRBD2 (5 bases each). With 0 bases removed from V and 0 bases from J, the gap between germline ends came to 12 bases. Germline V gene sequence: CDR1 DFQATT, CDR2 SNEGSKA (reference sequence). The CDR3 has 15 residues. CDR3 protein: CSARDGGTHSYEQYF. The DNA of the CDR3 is TGCAGTGCTAGAGATGGGGGAACGCACTCCTACGAGCAGTACTTC.

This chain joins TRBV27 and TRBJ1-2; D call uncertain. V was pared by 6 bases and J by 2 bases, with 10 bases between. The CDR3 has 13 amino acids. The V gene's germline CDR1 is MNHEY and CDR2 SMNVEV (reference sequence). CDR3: CASSWKGNYGYTF. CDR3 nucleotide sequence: TGTGCCAGCAGCTGGAAGGGCAACTATGGCTACACCTTC.

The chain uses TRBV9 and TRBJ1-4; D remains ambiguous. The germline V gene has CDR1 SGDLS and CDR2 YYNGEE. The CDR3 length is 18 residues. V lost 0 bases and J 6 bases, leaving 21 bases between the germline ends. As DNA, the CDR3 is TGTGCCAGCAGCGTAGGGGAGATCTGGGGAGAAGGTCATGAAAAACTGTTTTTT. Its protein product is CASSVGEIWGEGHEKLFF. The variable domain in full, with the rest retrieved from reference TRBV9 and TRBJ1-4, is DSGVTQTPKHLITATGQRVTLRCSPRSGDLSVYWYQQSLDQGLQFLIQYYNGEERAKGNILERFSAQQFPDLHSELNLSSLELGDSALYFCASSVGEIWGEGHEKLFFGSGTQLSVL.

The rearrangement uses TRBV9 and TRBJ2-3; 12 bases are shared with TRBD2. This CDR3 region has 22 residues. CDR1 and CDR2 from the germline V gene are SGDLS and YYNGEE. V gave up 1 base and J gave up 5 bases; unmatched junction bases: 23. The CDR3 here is CASSVPTQEGLAGGWSVDTQYF. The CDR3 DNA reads TGTGCCAGCAGCGTACCAACCCAAGAGGGGCTAGCGGGAGGGTGGAGTGTAGATACGCAGTATTTT.

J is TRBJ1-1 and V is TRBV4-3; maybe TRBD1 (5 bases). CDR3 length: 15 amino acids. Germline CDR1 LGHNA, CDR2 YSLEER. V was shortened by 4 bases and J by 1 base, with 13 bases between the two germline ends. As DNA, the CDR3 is TGCGCCAGCAGCCCCGGAGTAGGGGCGAACACTGAAGCTTTCTTT. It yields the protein CASSPGVGANTEAFF.